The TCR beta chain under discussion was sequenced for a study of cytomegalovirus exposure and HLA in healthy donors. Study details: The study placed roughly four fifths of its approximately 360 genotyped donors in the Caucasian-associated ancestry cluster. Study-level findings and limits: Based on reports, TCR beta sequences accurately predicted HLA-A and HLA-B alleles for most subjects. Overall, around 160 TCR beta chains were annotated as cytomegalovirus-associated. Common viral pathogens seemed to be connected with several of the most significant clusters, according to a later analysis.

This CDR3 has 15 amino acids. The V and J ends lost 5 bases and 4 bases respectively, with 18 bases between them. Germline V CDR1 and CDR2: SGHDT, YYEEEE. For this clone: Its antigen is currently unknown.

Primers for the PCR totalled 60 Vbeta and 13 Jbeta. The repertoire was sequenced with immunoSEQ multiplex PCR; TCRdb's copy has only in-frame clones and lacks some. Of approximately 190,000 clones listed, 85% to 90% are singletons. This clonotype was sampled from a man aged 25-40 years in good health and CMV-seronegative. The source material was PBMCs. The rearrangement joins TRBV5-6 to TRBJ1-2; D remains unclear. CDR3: CASRAVGGRTYGYTF. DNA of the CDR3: TGTGCCAGCAGGGCCGTAGGCGGGAGAACCTATGGCTACACCTTC.